Listed here are 5 T cell receptor beta chains from one sample, sequenced in a study of blood T cells in healthy people across ages. The second PCR ran roughly 6 to 12 cycles with a sample-barcoded 5' primer and J-beta primers. TCRdb re-analysed the 5' RACE reads in MiXCR, keeping a single row per CDR3 protein. The sample carries approximately 1.5 million distinct CDR3 sequences, 30% to 40% recorded once. The sample was blood. The receptors come from a woman aged 30 to 39 in good health.

The rearrangement links TRBV28 to TRBJ2-5; no definite D call. Germline CDR1 reads MDHEN; CDR2 reads SYDVKM. The ends were cut back, 6 bases at V and 2 bases at J, with 7 bases in the middle. This CDR3 region has 12 residues. CDR3 sequence: CASRKSQETQYF. CDR3 coding DNA: TGTGCCAGCAGAAAGTCGCAAGAGACCCAGTACTTC. Based on the CDR3 plus reference TRBV28 and TRBJ2-5, the full variable domain is DVKVTQSSRYLVKRTGEKVFLECVQDMDHENMFWYRQDPGLGLRLIYFSYDVKMKEKGDIPEGYSVSREKKERFSLILESASTNQTSMYLCASRKSQETQYFGPGTRLLVL.

The chain employs TRBV20-1 and TRBJ2-5; D is perhaps TRBD1 (5 bases). Trimming cost V 0 bases and J 2 bases, with 13 bases left between them. This CDR3 is built from 15 residues. Germline CDR1 is DFQATT and CDR2 is SNEGSKA (reference sequence). CDR3 in amino acids: CSARETERPQETQYF. The CDR3 bases are TGCAGTGCTAGAGAGACAGAGAGGCCGCAAGAGACCCAGTACTTC.

The V call is TRBV6-1, the J call TRBJ2-5; 10 nucleotides align to TRBD1. The germline V gene encodes CDR1 MNHNS and CDR2 SASEGT. Trimming at V came to 4 bases and at J to 7 bases, leaving 15 bases not matched to a gene. This CDR3 contains 17 residues. This chain's CDR3 is CASSARDRGTTILTQYF. The CDR3 DNA sequence: TGTGCCAGCAGTGCACGGGACAGGGGAACGACAATCTTGACCCAGTACTTC.

This clonotype was recorded a few times. J is TRBJ2-3 and V is TRBV20-1; D is uncertain. V was shortened by 3 bases and J by 4 bases, with 14 bases between the two germline ends. This CDR3 comprises 14 residues. Germline V gives CDR1 DFQATT, CDR2 SNEGSKA (reference sequence). This chain's CDR3 is CSASTAALADTQYF. CDR3 sequence (DNA): TGCAGTGCTAGTACGGCGGCCCTAGCAGATACGCAGTATTTT.

The chain has TRBV21-1 and TRBJ1-2. TRBV21-1 is classified as a pseudogene. This CDR3 has 14 amino acids. The CDR3: CASSMGFANYGYTF. The CDR3 DNA reads TGTGCCAGCAGCATGGGGTTTGCTAACTATGGCTACACCTTC.